The 27 T cell receptor beta chains reported below all come from one sample, sequenced in a study of blood T cell repertoires in COVID-19. The repertoire was sequenced with immunoSEQ multiplex PCR; TCRdb's copy has only in-frame clones and lacks some. In the table there are approximately 74,000 clones, about 89% of which are singletons. Sequencing used peripheral blood. The receptor source for this set is an older woman with acute or convalescent COVID-19.

The CDR3, as DNA: TGTGCCAGTAGTAAGACAGATGCAGATACGCAGTATTTT. Amino acids: CASSKTDADTQYF. The rearrangement joins TRBV19 to TRBJ2-3, with D possibly being TRBD1 (5 bases). Germline V CDR1 and CDR2: LNHDA, SQIVND (reference sequence). The CDR3 has 13 amino acids. Trimming removed 4 bases at V and 4 bases at J, with 9 bases between.

The gene calls are TRBV5-4 and TRBJ2-5; 7 bases line up with TRBD1. The trim removed 2 bases at V and 5 bases at J, leaving 6 bases unmatched. Germline V gives CDR1 SGHNT, CDR2 YYREEE (reference sequence). The CDR3 has 14 residues. CDR3 DNA: TGTGCCAGCAGCTTCTTTACAGGGGACGAGACCCAGTACTTC. Amino acids: CASSFFTGDETQYF. Based on the CDR3 plus reference TRBV5-4 and TRBJ2-5, the full variable domain is ETGVTQSPTHLIKTRGQQVTLRCSSQSGHNTVSWYQQALGQGPQFIFQYYREEENGRGNFPPRFSGLQFPNYSSELNVNALELDDSALYLCASSFFTGDETQYFGPGTRLLVL.

The V gene is TRBV5-4, the J gene TRBJ2-5, with 13 nucleotides matching TRBD2. Germline lookup yields CDR1 SGHNT and CDR2 YYREEE (reference sequence). V trimming: 4 bases; J trimming: 7 bases; junction bases outside the gene matches: 13. The CDR3 covers 17 residues. The CDR3 reads CASSQGLAGTQRGTQYF. The CDR3, as DNA: TGTGCCAGCAGCCAGGGACTAGCGGGAACCCAACGCGGGACCCAGTACTTC.

V and J are TRBV7-2 and TRBJ1-6; 7 bases fit TRBD1. V shed 5 bases and J 7 bases; nucleotides not matched to a gene: 2. This CDR3 contains 13 residues. CDR1 and CDR2 from the germline V gene are SGHTA and FQGNSA. CDR3 residues: CASSTQGNSPLHF. The CDR3 DNA sequence: TGTGCCAGCAGCACACAGGGGAATTCACCCCTCCACTTT.

The genes are TRBV10-3 and TRBJ2-2; no firm D call. In germline, CDR1 is ENHRY, CDR2 SYGVKD. This CDR3 contains 14 residues. V was pared by 7 bases and J by 1 base, with 10 bases between. In DNA form, the CDR3 reads TGTGCCATCATCAGCGAGTTGAACACCGGGGAGCTGTTTTTT. It specifies CAIISELNTGELFF.

V gene TRBV11-2 combines with J gene TRBJ2-7; D gene ambiguous. In germline, CDR1 is SGHAT, CDR2 FQNNGV. Trimming stripped 4 bases from V and 5 bases from J, with 12 bases between. The CDR3 totals 13 residues. The CDR3: CASSSRPFHEQYF. CDR3 in DNA: TGTGCCAGCAGCTCCCGTCCTTTTCACGAGCAGTACTTC.

V gene TRBV30 combines with J gene TRBJ1-5; D is unclear. From germline, CDR1 is GTSNPN and CDR2 SVGIG (reference sequence). Trimming left V 1 base short and J 5 bases short, with 6 bases between. The CDR3 sequence is 12 residues long. CDR3 loop: CAWSDSYQPQHF. As DNA, the CDR3 is TGTGCCTGGAGTGATTCGTATCAGCCCCAGCATTTT.

The chain is built from TRBV7-2 and TRBJ1-4; maybe TRBD1 (6 bases). Germline CDR1 reads SGHTA; CDR2 reads FQGNSA. This CDR3 has 15 amino acids. V was pared by 6 bases and J by 7 bases, with 18 bases between. The CDR3 region has the DNA TGTGCCAGCAGTACCTTTGGGGGGGCGGGTGAAAAACTGTTTTTT. It specifies CASSTFGGAGEKLFF.

The chain recombines TRBV9 with TRBJ1-6, with TRBD1 matching 10 bases. The CDR3 has 15 residues. J was trimmed by 9 bases and V by 2 bases; bases with no gene match: 5. The germline V gene has CDR1 SGDLS and CDR2 YYNGEE. The CDR3 DNA follows: TGTGCCAGCAGCGTTGAAGACAGGGGGCTTTCACCCCTCCACTTT. It is translated as CASSVEDRGLSPLHF. Supplemented by reference TRBV9 and TRBJ1-6, the full variable domain reads DSGVTQTPKHLITATGQRVTLRCSPRSGDLSVYWYQQSLDQGLQFLIQYYNGEERAKGNILERFSAQQFPDLHSELNLSSLELGDSALYFCASSVEDRGLSPLHFGNGTRLTVT.

V is TRBV28 and J is TRBJ2-1; 10 bases are a match to TRBD2. The CDR3 runs to 16 residues. Germline V gene lookup returns CDR1 MDHEN and CDR2 SYDVKM. V was pared by 5 bases and J by 5 bases, with 9 bases of the junction left unmatched. CDR3 DNA: TGTGCCAGCAGTGGGACTAGCGAAAGTATAAACAATGAGCAGTTCTTC. It codes for CASSGTSESINNEQFF.

The chain has TRBV13 and TRBJ2-7; 7 bases map to TRBD1. The length of the CDR3 is 16 residues. With 2 bases clipped from V and 6 bases from J, the junction kept 13 bases outside the gene matches. Germline V CDR1 and CDR2: PRHDT, FYEKMQ (reference sequence). The CDR3 loop is CASSLKGGARSGEQYF. The CDR3 DNA sequence: TGTGCCAGCAGCTTAAAAGGGGGCGCACGATCGGGCGAGCAGTACTTC.

V and J are TRBV6-5 and TRBJ2-1; 12 nucleotides match TRBD2. The CDR3 loop spans 15 amino acids. Losses at the gene ends were 8 bases for V and 4 bases for J; bases not matched to a gene: 6. Germline V gives CDR1 MNHEY, CDR2 SVGAGI. CDR3 in DNA: TGTGCCAGCGGCCGACTAGCGGGGGTTTACAATGAGCAGTTCTTC. Translation gives CASGRLAGVYNEQFF.

The chain is built from TRBV3-1 (or the pseudogene TRBV3-2) and TRBJ1-1; 7 bases agree with TRBD1. V gave up 3 bases and J gave up 4 bases; unmatched junction bases: 8. The CDR3 contains 15 residues. Germline CDR1 reads LGHDT; CDR2 reads YNNKEL (reference sequence). The CDR3: CASSQIRGWSTEAFF. The CDR3 nucleotides are TGTGCCAGCAGCCAGATCAGGGGGTGGAGCACTGAAGCTTTCTTT.

The chain combines TRBV6-2 or TRBV6-3 with TRBJ1-2, with D unresolved. Germline V lookup: CDR1 MNHEY, CDR2 SVGEGT. V lost 2 bases to trimming and J lost 6 bases, with 10 bases between them. This CDR3 region has 13 residues. The CDR3 sequence is CASSYEAHNGYTF. The CDR3 coding sequence is TGTGCCAGCAGTTACGAGGCACACAATGGCTACACCTTC.

The chain combines TRBV7-9 with TRBJ2-5, with D perhaps TRBD2 (6 bases). Germline-derived CDR1 and CDR2 are SEHNR and FQNEAQ (reference sequence). The CDR3 length is 16 residues. Trimming pared 0 bases from V and 1 base from J, leaving 12 bases between. In DNA, the CDR3 is TGTGCCAGCAGCTTAGCTAGGACTAATCCCCAAGAGACCCAGTACTTC. Its translation: CASSLARTNPQETQYF.

The gene calls are TRBV6-5 and TRBJ2-7; weak D call: TRBD1 (6 bases). Trimming cost V 8 bases and J 4 bases, with 18 bases left between them. CDR1 is MNHEY and CDR2 is SVGAGI in the germline V gene. This CDR3 is 14 amino acids long. The CDR3: CASGNRDSVYEQYF. CDR3 nucleotide sequence: TGTGCCAGCGGAAACAGGGATTCGGTTTACGAGCAGTACTTC.

The chain recombines TRBV10-3 with TRBJ2-1; no clear D gene. V was cut by 4 bases and J by 8 bases, with 9 bases left in between. CDR1 is ENHRY, CDR2 SYGVKD, per germline. The CDR3 is 12 residues long. The CDR3 DNA reads as TGTGCCATCAGTGGCGACTGGTATGAGCAGTTCTTC. Its protein is CAISGDWYEQFF.

The chain combines TRBV4-2 with TRBJ2-4; 8 bases are shared with TRBD1. V dropped 1 base and J dropped 8; count of bases not matched to a gene: 7. The CDR3 spans 15 residues. Germline V gene data show CDR1 as LGHNA and CDR2 as YNFKEQ. This CDR3 is CASSQGQDRADIQYF. CDR3 nucleotide sequence: TGTGCCAGCAGCCAAGGGCAGGACAGGGCGGACATTCAGTACTTC.

The rearrangement joins TRBV9 to TRBJ2-1; TRBD2 agrees at 8 bases. With 0 bases clipped from V and 5 bases from J, the junction kept 7 bases outside the gene matches. The germline V gene has CDR1 SGDLS and CDR2 YYNGEE. CDR3 size: 16 residues. Written as DNA, the CDR3 is TGTGCCAGCAGCGTAGACTGGACTAGCTACAACAATGAGCAGTTCTTC. Its protein is CASSVDWTSYNNEQFF.

This sequence joins TRBV5-6 and TRBJ1-5, with D possibly TRBD1 on 5 matching bases. The V and J ends lost 3 bases and 0 bases respectively, with 19 bases between them. Germline V gives CDR1 SGHDT, CDR2 YYEEEE. The CDR3 consists of 18 residues. The DNA for the CDR3 is TGTGCCAGCAGCTCGGAGGGTGGGACCCTAAATAGCAATCAGCCCCAGCATTTT. Amino acid sequence: CASSSEGGTLNSNQPQHF.

The chain carries TRBV12-3 or TRBV12-4 and TRBJ1-1; a possible D gene is TRBD1 (6 bases). The CDR3 contains 13 residues. Trimming shortened V by 1 base and J by 4 bases, and 7 bases separated the two germline ends. The CDR3 here is CASSLGGGTEAFF. CDR3 DNA: TGTGCCAGCAGTTTAGGAGGGGGCACTGAAGCTTTCTTT.

The rearrangement joins TRBV28 to TRBJ2-2, with 8 bases aligning to TRBD2. Germline V gives CDR1 MDHEN, CDR2 SYDVKM. This CDR3 contains 14 residues. With V trimmed by 7 bases and J by 5 bases, 6 bases remained unmatched. The DNA of the CDR3 is TGTGCCAGCATTCGGGGCGGGAGGACCGGGGAGCTGTTTTTT. Translated: CASIRGGRTGELFF.

Only one count was recorded for this clone. The CDR3 loop is CASSIQGETGDTGELFF. As DNA, the CDR3 is TGTGCCAGCAGCATCCAAGGCGAGACAGGTGACACCGGGGAGCTGTTTTTT. The gene calls are TRBV11-3 and TRBJ2-2; maybe TRBD1 (6 bases). This CDR3 has 17 residues. Germline V lookup: CDR1 SGHNT, CDR2 YENEEA. Deletions cut 5 bases from V and 3 bases from J, with 19 bases between.

The chain recombines TRBV7-6 with TRBJ2-7; 7 nucleotides align to TRBD1. Germline V gene lookup returns CDR1 SGHVS and CDR2 FNYEAQ. CDR3 length: 15 residues. Germline trimming cut 5 bases from V and 0 bases from J; bases unmatched to any gene: 7. The DNA of the CDR3 is TGTGCCAGCAGCCAAGGGGACAGAGTCTCCTACGAGCAGTACTTC. This sequence encodes CASSQGDRVSYEQYF. Complete variable domain (other parts from reference TRBV7-6 and TRBJ2-7): GAGVSQSPRYKVTKRGQDVALRCDPISGHVSLYWYRQALGQGPEFLTYFNYEAQQDKSGLPNDRFSAERPEGSISTLTIQRTEQRDSAMYRCASSQGDRVSYEQYFGPGTRLTVT.

Only one count was recorded for this clone. The V gene is TRBV5-1, the J gene TRBJ2-4; 8 bases agree with TRBD2. Germline assignment: CDR1 SGHRS and CDR2 YFSETQ. The CDR3 consists of 15 residues. V lost 3 bases to trimming and J lost 9 bases; unmatched junction nucleotides: 11. In DNA form, the CDR3 reads TGCGCCAGCAGCTCTCGGGGAGTTAGCGGGGCCATTCAGTACTTC. Translating it yields CASSSRGVSGAIQYF.

In regard to this clone: A read error may account for a junction end that differs from germline. Here the CDR3 DNA reads TGCGCCAGCAGGTTGGACGGGGGTCAGGGGGCAGCTGGGGCCAACGTCCTGACTTTC. It encodes CASRLDGGQGAAGANVLTF. The chain carries TRBV5-1 and TRBJ2-6, with 8 bases aligning to TRBD1. Germline-derived CDR1 and CDR2 are SGHRS and YFSETQ. This CDR3 spans 19 amino acids. Based on the CDR3 plus reference TRBV5-1 and TRBJ2-6, the full variable domain is KAGVTQTPRYLIKTRGQQVTLSCSPISGHRSVSWYQQTPGQGLQFLFEYFSETQRNKGNFPGRFSGRQFSNSRSEMNVSTLELGDSALYLCASRLDGGQGAAGANVLTFGAGSRLTVL.

The V call is TRBV30, the J call TRBJ2-3, with 7 bases aligning to TRBD2. Germline V lookup: CDR1 GTSNPN, CDR2 SVGIG (reference sequence). J lost 0 bases, V lost 0 bases, and 6 bases had no gene match. The CDR3 runs 16 residues. The CDR3 loop is CAWSVPLAVSTDTQYF. In DNA, the CDR3 is TGTGCCTGGAGTGTTCCCCTAGCGGTGAGCACAGATACGCAGTATTTT.